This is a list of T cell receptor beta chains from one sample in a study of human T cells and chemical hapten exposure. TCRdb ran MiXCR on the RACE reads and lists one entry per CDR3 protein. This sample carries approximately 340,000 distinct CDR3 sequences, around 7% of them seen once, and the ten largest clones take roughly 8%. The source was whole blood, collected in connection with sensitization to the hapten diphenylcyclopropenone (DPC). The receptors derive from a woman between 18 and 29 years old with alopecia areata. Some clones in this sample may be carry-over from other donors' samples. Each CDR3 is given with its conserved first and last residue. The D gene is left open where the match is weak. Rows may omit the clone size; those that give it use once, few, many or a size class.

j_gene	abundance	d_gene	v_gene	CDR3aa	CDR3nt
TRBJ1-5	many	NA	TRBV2	CASNVGGDGNQPQHF	TGTGCCAGCAATGTCGGAGGGGATGGCAATCAGCCCCAGCATTTT
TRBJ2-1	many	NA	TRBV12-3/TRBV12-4	CASSFSGQGEQFF	TGTGCCAGCAGTTTTTCGGGGCAGGGTGAGCAGTTCTTC
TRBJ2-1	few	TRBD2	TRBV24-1	CATSVAGGHNEQFF	TGTGCCACCAGTGTAGCGGGGGGGCACAATGAGCAGTTCTTC
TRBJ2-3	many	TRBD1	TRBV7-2	CASSLGRGYSTDTQYF	TGTGCCAGCAGCTTAGGCAGGGGGTATAGCACAGATACGCAGTATTTT
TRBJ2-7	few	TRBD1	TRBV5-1	CASSSRDRSSYEQYF	TGCGCCAGCAGCTCCCGGGACAGGAGCTCCTACGAGCAGTACTTC
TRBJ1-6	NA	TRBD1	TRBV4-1	CASSQQGSSTGLILEGRGSPLHF	TGCGCCAGCAGCCAACAGGGATCATCGACAGGGCTAATACTCGAGGGTCGGGGTTCACCCCTCCACTTT
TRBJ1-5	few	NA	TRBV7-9	CASSFAGYQPQHF	TGTGCCAGCAGCTTCGCAGGGTATCAGCCCCAGCATTTT
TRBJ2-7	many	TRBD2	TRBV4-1	CASSQEDGTSGPYEQYF	TGCGCCAGCAGCCAAGAGGATGGGACTAGCGGACCCTACGAGCAGTACTTC
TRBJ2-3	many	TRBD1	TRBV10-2	CASTATGPDTQYF	TGCGCCAGCACTGCGACAGGGCCGGATACGCAGTATTTT
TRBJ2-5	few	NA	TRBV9	CASSVGVAVEAETQYF	TGTGCCAGCAGCGTAGGAGTTGCGGTTGAGGCAGAGACCCAGTACTTC
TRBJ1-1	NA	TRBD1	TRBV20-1	CSANRGRWTEAFF	TGCAGTGCTAACAGGGGCAGATGGACTGAAGCTTTCTTT
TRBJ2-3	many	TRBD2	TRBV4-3	CASSQRAGRGTDTQYF	TGCGCCAGCAGCCAGAGAGCGGGGCGGGGGACAGATACGCAGTATTTT
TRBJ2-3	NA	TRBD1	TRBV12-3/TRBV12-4	CASSLGTGGDTQYF	TGTGCCAGCAGTTTAGGGACAGGGGGAGATACGCAGTATTTT
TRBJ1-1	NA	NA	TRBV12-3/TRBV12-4	CASKPFSGTLNTEAFF	TGTGCCAGCAAACCGTTCTCGGGGACCCTAAACACTGAAGCTTTCTTT
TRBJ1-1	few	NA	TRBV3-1	CASSSPVNTEAFF	TGTGCCAGCAGCTCCCCGGTGAACACTGAAGCTTTCTTT
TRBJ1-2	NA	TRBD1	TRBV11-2	CASRHGTGASNYGYTF	TGTGCCAGCAGGCACGGGACAGGGGCTTCTAACTATGGCTACACCTTC
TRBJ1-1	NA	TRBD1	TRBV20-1	CSAPLQGRPTEAFF	TGCAGTGCCCCCCTACAGGGGCGCCCCACTGAAGCTTTCTTT
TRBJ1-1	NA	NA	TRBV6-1	CASSLLTTNTEAFF	TGTGCCAGCAGTTTACTAACAACGAACACTGAAGCTTTCTTT
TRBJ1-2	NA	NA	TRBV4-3	CASSPTERGIYGYTF	TGCGCCAGCAGCCCTACCGAGCGAGGGATTTATGGCTACACCTTC
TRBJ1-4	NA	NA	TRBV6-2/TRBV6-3	CASSYGDEKLFF	TGTGCCAGCAGTTATGGCGATGAAAAACTGTTTTTT
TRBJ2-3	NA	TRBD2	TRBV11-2	CASSSPRSGGRDTQYF	TGTGCCAGCAGCTCGCCCAGGAGCGGGGGCCGGGATACGCAGTATTTT
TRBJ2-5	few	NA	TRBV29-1	CSVVGGAEETQYF	TGCAGCGTTGTTGGGGGGGCCGAAGAGACCCAGTACTTC
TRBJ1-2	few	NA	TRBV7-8	CASSLGRDFYGYTF	TGTGCCAGCAGCTTAGGCCGGGATTTCTATGGCTACACCTTC
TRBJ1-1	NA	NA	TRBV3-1	CASSQDGLGVNAEAFF	TGTGCCAGCAGCCAAGATGGGCTAGGGGTAAACGCTGAAGCTTTCTTT
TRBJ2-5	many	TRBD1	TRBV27	CASSSPMPGQQETQYF	TGTGCCAGCAGTTCCCCTATGCCGGGACAGCAAGAGACCCAGTACTTC
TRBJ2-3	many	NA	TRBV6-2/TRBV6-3	CASSFPRGPGDTQYF	TGTGCCAGCAGTTTTCCCCGGGGCCCTGGTGATACGCAGTATTTT
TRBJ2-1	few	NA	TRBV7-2	CASSNGGHYNEQFF	TGTGCCAGCAGCAACGGGGGGCACTACAATGAGCAGTTCTTC
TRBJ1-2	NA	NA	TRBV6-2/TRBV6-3	CASLRPTQSGLWNYGYTF	TGTGCCAGCCTCCGACCCACACAGTCGGGGTTGTGGAACTATGGCTACACCTTC
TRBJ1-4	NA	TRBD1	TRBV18	CASSPGGQGEKLFF	TGTGCCAGCTCACCAGGTGGACAGGGTGAAAAACTGTTTTTT
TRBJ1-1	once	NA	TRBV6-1	CASSVSTAVPNTETFF	TGTGCCAGCAGTGTATCGACAGCCGTACCGAACACTGAAACTTTCTTT
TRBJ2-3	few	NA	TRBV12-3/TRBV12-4	CASSPPLGDSTDTQYF	TGTGCCAGCAGTCCTCCCTTGGGGGACAGCACAGATACGCAGTATTTT
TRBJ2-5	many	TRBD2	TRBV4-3	CASSQDGGGGQETQYF	TGCGCCAGCAGCCAAGATGGCGGGGGTGGACAAGAGACCCAGTACTTC
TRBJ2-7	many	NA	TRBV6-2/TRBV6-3	CASSYYSGGTAPYEQYF	TGTGCCAGCAGTTATTATTCGGGCGGGACCGCTCCCTACGAGCAGTACTTC
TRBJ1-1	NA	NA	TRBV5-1	CASSTGFDTEAFF	TGCGCCAGCAGCACGGGATTTGACACTGAAGCTTTCTTT
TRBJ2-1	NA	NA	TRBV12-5	CASGFLGREQFF	TGTGCTAGTGGTTTCCTGGGACGCGAGCAGTTCTTC
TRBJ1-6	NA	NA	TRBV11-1	CASSLAGTSPLHF	TGTGCCAGCAGCTTAGCAGGGACTTCACCCCTCCACTTT
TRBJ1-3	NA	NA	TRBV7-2	CASRRREGVSGNTIYF	TGTGCCAGCAGGCGCCGGGAGGGGGTCTCTGGAAACACCATATATTTT
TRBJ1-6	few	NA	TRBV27	CASSPAGHGDPLHF	TGTGCCAGCAGCCCCGCGGGACACGGCGATCCCCTCCACTTT
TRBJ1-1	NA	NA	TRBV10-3	CAISDSQGTEAFF	TGTGCCATCAGTGATAGCCAGGGCACTGAAGCTTTCTTT
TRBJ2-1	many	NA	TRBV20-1	CSARERRDPYNEQFF	TGCAGTGCTAGAGAGAGGCGAGATCCCTACAATGAGCAGTTCTTC
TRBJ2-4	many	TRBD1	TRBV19	CASSVQGSKNIQYF	TGTGCCAGTAGCGTACAGGGGTCCAAAAACATTCAGTACTTC
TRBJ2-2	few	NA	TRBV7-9	CASSFFLAVDGELFF	TGTGCCAGCAGCTTTTTCCTTGCCGTCGACGGGGAGCTGTTTTTT
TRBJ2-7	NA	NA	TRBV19	CASSMGPAGAGGSYEQYF	TGTGCCAGTAGTATGGGCCCCGCAGGGGCCGGGGGCTCCTACGAGCAGTACTTC
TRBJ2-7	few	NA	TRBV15	CATSREYGASEHEQYF	TGTGCCACCAGCAGAGAATATGGGGCTAGCGAGCACGAGCAGTACTTC
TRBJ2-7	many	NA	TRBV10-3	CAISPGLRYEQYF	TGTGCCATCAGTCCGGGACTTCGCTACGAGCAGTACTTC
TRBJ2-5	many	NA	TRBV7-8	CASSLGAGVETQYF	TGTGCCAGCAGCTTAGGGGCTGGAGTAGAGACCCAGTACTTC
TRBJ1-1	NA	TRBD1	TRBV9	CASSAGTGGYTEAFF	TGTGCCAGCAGCGCAGGGACAGGGGGGTACACTGAAGCTTTCTTT
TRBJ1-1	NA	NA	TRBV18	CASQRDNPFVNTEAFF	TGTGCCAGCCAACGGGACAACCCGTTTGTGAACACTGAAGCTTTCTTT
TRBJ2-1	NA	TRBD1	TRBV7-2	CASSLAPRQGIDEQFF	TGTGCCAGCAGCTTAGCCCCCCGACAGGGGATCGATGAGCAGTTCTTC
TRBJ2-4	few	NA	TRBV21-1	CASNRQGAGRKNIQYF	TGTGCCAGCAACAGACAAGGGGCAGGGAGGAAAAACATTCAGTACTTC
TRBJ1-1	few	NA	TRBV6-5	CASSPFGSEAFF	TGTGCCAGCTCTCCGTTTGGGTCTGAAGCTTTCTTT
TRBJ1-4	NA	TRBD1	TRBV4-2	CASSQGAGGREKLFF	TGTGCCAGCAGCCAAGGGGCAGGGGGCCGTGAAAAACTGTTTTTT
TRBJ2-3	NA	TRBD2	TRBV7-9	CASSPWPAGVADTQYF	TGTGCCAGCAGCCCCTGGCCAGCGGGGGTGGCAGATACGCAGTATTTT
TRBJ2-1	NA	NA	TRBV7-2	CASSSLPLAPNEQFF	TGTGCCAGCAGCTCACTCCCCCTAGCTCCGAATGAGCAGTTCTTC
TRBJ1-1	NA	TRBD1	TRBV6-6	CASSYGARGANTEAFF	TGTGCCAGCAGTTATGGGGCCAGGGGGGCGAACACTGAAGCTTTCTTT
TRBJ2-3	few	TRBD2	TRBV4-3	CASSQAVSGASSTDTQYF	TGCGCCAGCAGCCAGGCGGTTAGCGGGGCATCTAGCACAGATACGCAGTATTTT
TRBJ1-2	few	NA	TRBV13	CASSLALPDTGLYGYTF	TGTGCCAGCAGCTTAGCCTTGCCCGATACAGGTCTCTATGGCTACACCTTC
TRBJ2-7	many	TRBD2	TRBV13	CASSFDRTSGLSYEQYF	TGTGCCAGCAGCTTTGATCGGACTAGCGGATTATCCTACGAGCAGTACTTC
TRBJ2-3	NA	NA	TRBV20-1	CSAGRSASTDTQYF	TGCAGTGCGGGACGATCGGCTAGCACAGATACGCAGTATTTT
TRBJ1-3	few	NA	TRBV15	CATGDGYSGNTIYF	TGTGCCACCGGGGACGGCTACTCTGGAAACACCATATATTTT